This T cell receptor (beta chain) was identified in a study of cytomegalovirus exposure and HLA in healthy donors. PCR amplification relied on 60 Vbeta primers (plus 13 Jbeta primers). The table came from immunoSEQ multiplex PCR; TCRdb's copy has only in-frame clones and leaves some out. The sample lists 100,000 to 150,000 clones, approximately 82% seen once, with 2.5% to 3.5% in the top ten. The germline V gene has CDR1 MNHNS and CDR2 SASEGT. The CDR3 extends over 16 amino acids. Trimming stripped 2 bases from V and 4 bases from J, with 18 bases between. The TCR sequence derives from a boy aged 2 to 9 in good health and CMV-seronegative. This chain connects TRBV6-1 to TRBJ2-7; D possibly corresponds to TRBD1 (5 bases). The sequencing input was PBMCs. The chain's CDR3 is CASSELLGHPRYEQYV. In nucleotides, the CDR3 is TGTGCCAGCAGTGAACTCCTAGGACACCCCCGTTACGAGCAGTACGTC.